The present entry profiles one T cell receptor beta chain with its context. This clone was seen just once. Its binding antigen is unknown. Base qualities are not at hand, and no much larger clone is one base apart. From its cysteine to its phenylalanine, the CDR3 spans 13 amino acids. The read is trimmed to its CDR3 DNA, 39 bases read in frame from base 1. The trim is 5 bases for V and 4 bases for J, with a gap of 11 bases between the germline ends. This sample was included in a study of blood T cell repertoires in COVID-19 (dated by TCRdb to 2020 to 2021). Background for the entire study: Collaborator samples came from the United States, Italy and Spain and covered acute and convalescent phases of COVID-19. Sample metadata almost always included a de-identified subject ID, COVID-19 status, age in years and sex. The samples were drawn from the first 160 participants of the ongoing ImmuneRACE study and from 950 to 1,500 subjects provided by 6 global collaborators. HLA class I and class II types, where available, came from metadata supplied by the sample provider rather than from assay-based typing. Deeply sampled blood TCRbeta repertoires from subjects exposed to, actively infected with, or recovered from COVID-19 were included in the dataset. The prospective study material was composed of cDNA or gDNA derived from T cells, B-cell-depleted T cells, or PBMCs. A freely available public database, intended as a resource for researchers studying the immune response to SARS-CoV-2, is where the repertoires were released. Overall study outcomes, separate from this receptor: How much clinical and demographic metadata was included differed by source and by participant, and the metadata was provided uncurated.

TCRbeta CDR3 regions were amplified from genomic DNA using the immunoSEQ Assay, a bias-controlled multiplex PCR. On the authors' methods: Nucleated cell counts per sample were estimated from amplification of reference gene primers within the assay. To quantify the absolute abundance of each unique TCRbeta CDR3 rearrangement, sequence reads were collapsed and filtered. For each sample, productive Simpson clonality was calculated by taking the square root of Simpson's diversity index across productive rearrangements. In TCRdb, the immuneACCESS table is reduced to in-frame sequences with V and J assigned. These tables do not hold every clone; where another copy was compared, an unresolved V gene accounts for under half, and the others remain unexplained. From that table come the V and J calls and clone size; the DNA was used to work out D and trimming. This sample comprises about 200,000 clones, about 90% of them detected only once. Of the sample, 6.5% to 9% is held by the ten largest clones.

Enrolling through a virtual design, the prospective study's participants ranged in age from roughly 18 to 89 years and lived across about two dozen United States geographic areas. In the prospective study, cohorts were assigned on the basis of participant-reported clinical history obtained from a screening survey and a study questionnaire. Recovered participants in ImmuneRACE Cohort 3 were defined by two consecutive negative NP/OP PCR tests, clearance by a healthcare professional, or resolution of symptoms. Mobile phlebotomists in the prospective study collected whole blood, serum and a nasopharyngeal or oropharyngeal swab from every participant. Over a roughly 2-month period, participants in the prospective study had the option of providing additional blood draws and questionnaires. Before DNA extraction, prospective study blood samples were shipped either frozen or at room temperature.

The rearranged chain carries TRBV12-3 or TRBV12-4 and TRBJ1-2, and TRBD1 may be the D gene, going by 6 matching bases. The sequence came from a woman aged 18-29 years who had recovered from COVID-19. Sequencing was done on a sample of PBMCs or T cells enriched from blood (not recorded which). DNA sequence: TGTGCCAGCAGTCAAAGGGGGTTCTATGGCTACACCTTC. Translated, this is CASSQRGFYGYTF.